The 10 T cell receptor beta chains below all came from one sample that was sequenced in a study of OX40 agonist ivuxolimab in advanced cancers. Here immunoSEQ multiplex PCR was the method, and the copy in TCRdb shows in-frame clones only, minus some. This sample has about 32,000 clones, with under 95% found just once. Sequencing was performed on CD4+ or CD8+ T cells sorted from blood, taken in a trial of the OX40 agonist ivuxolimab. All receptors derive from an adult with an advanced solid tumor such as melanoma, head and neck, liver or kidney cancer.

The chain has TRBV13 and TRBJ1-3; possible D gene TRBD1, 5 bases. The V gene's germline CDR1 is PRHDT and CDR2 FYEKMQ (reference sequence). The length of the CDR3 is 16 residues. V was shortened by 2 bases and J by 4 bases, with 15 bases between the two germline ends. The DNA of the CDR3 is TGTGCCAGCAGCTTAAGTCAGGGAGGGTTCGGAAACACCATATATTTT. Encoded protein: CASSLSQGGFGNTIYF.

This clone is classed as medium-sized (0.01 to 0.1%). The chain joins TRBV6-1 to TRBJ2-1; D is undetermined. Germline V lookup: CDR1 MNHNS, CDR2 SASEGT. V was shortened by 9 bases and J by 3 bases, with 9 bases between the two germline ends. There are 12 residues in the CDR3. The CDR3 spells CASSRFYNEQFF. The CDR3 bases are TGTGCCAGTTCGAGGTTCTACAATGAGCAGTTCTTC.

The chain is built from TRBV15 and TRBJ2-4; 10 positions match TRBD1. The ends lost 6 bases at V and 6 bases at J; junction bases unmatched: 8. Germline CDR1 reads LNHNV; CDR2 reads YYDKDF (reference sequence). This CDR3 has 15 residues. The CDR3 DNA reads TGTGCCACCAGGGTTGACAGGGGGCCTACAAACATTCAGTACTTC. This sequence encodes CATRVDRGPTNIQYF.

The rearrangement uses TRBV27 and TRBJ2-2; TRBD2 matches at 8 bases. The CDR3 is 14 residues long. Germline V gene lookup returns CDR1 MNHEY and CDR2 SMNVEV (reference sequence). V dropped 5 bases and J dropped 7; count of bases not matched to a gene: 6. CDR3 nucleotide sequence: TGTGCCAGCAGTATGGGCGGGGGGATCGGGGAGCTGTTTTTT. Amino acids: CASSMGGGIGELFF.

The CDR3 nucleotides are TGTGCCAGCAGTTTTTCCAGGGGACGAACTGAAGCTTTCTTT. It translates to CASSFSRGRTEAFF. The V and J genes are TRBV27 and TRBJ1-1, with D possibly TRBD1 on 6 matching bases. Germline lookup yields CDR1 MNHEY and CDR2 SMNVEV (reference sequence). Deletions cut 3 bases from V and 5 bases from J, with 13 bases between. The CDR3 is 14 amino acids.

A few counts support this clone. The rearrangement joins TRBV21-1 to TRBJ1-1. TRBV21-1 is given as a pseudogene. The CDR3 is made up of 9 amino acids. DNA for the CDR3: TGTGCCAGCGGGACCGAAGCTTTCTTT. As protein: CASGTEAFF.

J is TRBJ2-5 and V is TRBV28; D ambiguous. CDR1 is MDHEN, CDR2 SYDVKM, per germline. The length of the CDR3 is 12 residues. V was cut by 3 bases and J by 2 bases, with 4 bases left in between. CDR3 sequence reads: CASSFPQETQYF. CDR3 nucleotide sequence: TGTGCCAGCAGTTTCCCACAAGAGACCCAGTACTTC.

This clone appeared a few times. J is TRBJ1-2 and V is TRBV6-5, with 7 bases aligning to TRBD1. In germline, CDR1 is MNHEY, CDR2 SVGAGI. V lost 2 bases, J lost 8 bases, and 11 bases stayed unmatched. The CDR3 covers 15 residues. CDR3 in amino acids: CASSYQGGASWGYTF. The CDR3 nucleotides are TGTGCCAGCAGTTACCAGGGGGGTGCCTCCTGGGGCTACACCTTC.

This chain joins TRBV6-4 and TRBJ1-1; 9 bases match TRBD1. Trimming took 5 bases from V and 0 from J; bases not matched to a gene: 16. CDR1 and CDR2 (germline): MRHNA, SNTAGT. This CDR3 has 19 residues. The CDR3 coding sequence is TGTGCCAGCAGTCCCCACGGGGGACAGGGAGCCTACATGAACACTGAAGCTTTCTTT. This encodes CASSPHGGQGAYMNTEAFF.

This chain uses TRBV5-4 with TRBJ1-6; 11 positions match TRBD1. The V gene end was trimmed by 4 bases and the J gene end by 7 bases; junction bases not matched to a gene: 7. Germline V gene lookup returns CDR1 SGHNT and CDR2 YYREEE (reference sequence). This CDR3 is 16 amino acids long. CDR3 coding DNA: TGTGCCAGCAGCATTTCGGACAGGGGGCGAAATTCACCCCTCCACTTT. This encodes CASSISDRGRNSPLHF.